This T cell receptor (beta chain) was identified in a study of blood T cell repertoires in COVID-19 (dated by TCRdb to the early 2020s). In terms of the full investigation: Samples covering the acute and convalescent phases of COVID-19 were provided by collaborators in the United States, Italy and Spain. The material from the prospective study consisted of cDNA or gDNA derived from T cells, B-cell-depleted T cells, or PBMCs. Subjects who had been exposed to COVID-19, were actively infected with it, or had recovered from it provided the deeply sampled blood TCRbeta repertoires that made up the dataset. A freely available public database, intended as a resource for researchers studying the immune response to SARS-CoV-2, is where the repertoires were released. The samples were drawn from the first 160 participants of the ongoing ImmuneRACE study and from 1,254 subjects provided by 6 global collaborators. Nearly every sample came with metadata listing a de-identified subject ID, COVID-19 status, age in years and sex. Where HLA class I and class II types were available, the types were taken from metadata supplied by the sample provider, not from assay-based typing. The full study reports these points: Clinical and demographic metadata were provided uncurated, with the amount varying by source and participant.

The germline V gene specifies SQVTM as CDR1 and ANQGSEA as CDR2. Compared with germline, V lacks 1 base and J lacks 6 bases; bases without a gene match: 11. Including cysteine and phenylalanine, the CDR3 has 15 amino acids. Just the 45-base CDR3 DNA is kept, in frame starting at base 1. Concerning this clone: This receptor's antigen is unknown. No base quality information exists; no much larger clone differs at one position.

Collaborating institutions collected whole blood in K2EDTA tubes following their own protocols. Collaborator samples were shipped for TCRbeta analysis as frozen whole blood, isolated PBMCs, or DNA extracted from either sample type. TCRbeta CDR3 regions were amplified from genomic DNA by means of the immunoSEQ Assay, a bias-controlled multiplex PCR. The authors' analysis ran thus. The number of nucleated cells in each sample was estimated by amplification of reference gene primers within the assay. To quantify the absolute abundance of each unique TCRbeta CDR3 rearrangement, sequence reads were collapsed and filtered. For each sample, productive Simpson clonality was calculated as the square root of Simpson's diversity index over productive rearrangements. TCRdb mirrors the immuneACCESS table, restricted to in-frame sequences. Some clones are absent from its copies; in checked studies, under half trace to an unresolved V gene, and the reason for the others is unknown. V, J and clone size are those of that table, while D and trimming were read from the DNA. The sample has over 250,000 clones on record, 70% to 90% of them singletons. The ten largest make up 4.5% to 6% of the sample.

The rearrangement combines TRBV29-1 with TRBJ2-5, with 7 bases matching TRBD2. Sequenced: peripheral blood. The receptor's source is a man aged 50 to 59 with active or convalescent COVID-19. The CDR3 loop reads CSVEGGGRPRKTQYF. The bases are TGCAGCGTTGAAGGCGGGGGACGACCAAGAAAGACCCAGTACTTC.